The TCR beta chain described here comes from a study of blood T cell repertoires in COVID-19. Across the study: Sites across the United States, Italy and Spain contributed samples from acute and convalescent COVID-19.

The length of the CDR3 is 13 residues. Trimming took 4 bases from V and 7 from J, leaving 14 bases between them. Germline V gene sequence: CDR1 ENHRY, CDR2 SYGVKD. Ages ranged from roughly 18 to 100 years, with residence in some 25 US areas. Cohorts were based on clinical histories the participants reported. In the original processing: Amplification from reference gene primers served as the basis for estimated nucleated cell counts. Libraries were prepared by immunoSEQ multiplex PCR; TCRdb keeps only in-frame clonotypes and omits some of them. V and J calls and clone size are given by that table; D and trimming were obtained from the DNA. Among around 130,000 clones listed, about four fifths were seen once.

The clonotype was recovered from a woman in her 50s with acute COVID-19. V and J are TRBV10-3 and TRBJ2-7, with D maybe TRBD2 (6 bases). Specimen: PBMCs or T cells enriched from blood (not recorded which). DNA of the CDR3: TGTGCCATCAGTGCGCGGGGCTCGGGGGAGCAGTACTTC. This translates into CAISARGSGEQYF.